A single sample gave rise to the 18 T cell receptor beta chains below, sequenced in a study of human thymus T cells. Data came from immunoSEQ multiplex PCR; TCRdb stores just in-frame clones and leaves some out. The sample carries approximately 70,000 clones, roughly 94% recorded once. Resected material from corrective heart surgery provided the thymus tissue analysed. Source material: thymus tissue. The receptors originated from a girl under three years old with a congenital heart defect but otherwise immunologically healthy.

The CDR3 here is CASSLQGRSEHSYEQYF. The CDR3 DNA follows: TGTGCCAGCAGCTTACAAGGACGTTCGGAACACTCCTACGAGCAGTACTTC. The rearrangement links TRBV11-2 to TRBJ2-7; D unresolved. The CDR3 length is 17 residues. Germline-derived CDR1 and CDR2 are SGHAT and FQNNGV. Trimming took off 2 bases at V and 0 bases at J, with 17 bases between the two ends.

V and J are TRBV2 and TRBJ1-5; 7 bases fit TRBD1. Germline-derived CDR1 and CDR2 are SNHLY and FYNNEI. This CDR3 has 17 amino acids. Trimming at V came to 5 bases and at J to 6 bases, leaving 16 bases not matched to a gene. The CDR3, as DNA: TGTGCCAGCAGTTCCCAAAGAAGGGACAGCGTGGTTCAGCCCCAGCATTTT. This gives the protein CASSSQRRDSVVQPQHF.

V is TRBV5-4 and J is TRBJ2-5, with 13 bases aligning to TRBD2. With 1 base clipped from V and 3 bases from J, the junction kept 3 bases outside the gene matches. CDR1 is SGHNT, CDR2 YYREEE, per germline (reference sequence). This CDR3 spans 16 amino acids. The CDR3 is CASSLTSGRAKETQYF. The CDR3 nucleotides are TGTGCCAGCAGCTTGACTAGCGGGAGGGCCAAAGAGACCCAGTACTTC.

The sample holds a few counts of this clone. This chain links TRBV19 with TRBJ2-2; D is possibly TRBD2 (5 bases). The CDR3 is made up of 16 amino acids. Germline V gives CDR1 LNHDA, CDR2 SQIVND (reference sequence). V gave up 6 bases and J gave up 3 bases, with 17 bases separating them. The CDR3 protein is CASSHQWARDTGELFF. The CDR3 bases are TGTGCCAGTAGCCACCAGTGGGCGAGGGACACCGGGGAGCTGTTTTTT.

The V and J genes are TRBV29-1 and TRBJ2-3, with TRBD2 matching over 11 bases. The CDR3 spans 15 residues. After removal of 4 bases from V and 1 base from J, the junction contained 4 bases not matched to a gene. Per the germline V gene, CDR1 is SQVTM and CDR2 is ANQGSEA. The CDR3 here is CSVAPSGRRTDTQYF. The DNA of the CDR3 is TGCAGCGTTGCGCCTAGCGGGAGGCGCACAGATACGCAGTATTTT.

The chain recombines TRBV7-6 with TRBJ2-2; 10 bases match TRBD1. The CDR3 runs 14 residues. V trimming: 5 bases; J trimming: 5 bases; junction bases outside the gene matches: 2. Germline assignment: CDR1 SGHVS and CDR2 FNYEAQ. The chain's CDR3 is CASSPGQGTGELFF. The CDR3 DNA follows: TGTGCCAGCAGCCCGGGACAGGGGACCGGGGAGCTGTTTTTT. The whole variable domain, remainder taken from reference TRBV7-6 and TRBJ2-2, is GAGVSQSPRYKVTKRGQDVALRCDPISGHVSLYWYRQALGQGPEFLTYFNYEAQQDKSGLPNDRFSAERPEGSISTLTIQRTEQRDSAMYRCASSPGQGTGELFFGEGSRLTVL.

This clone appeared once. This sequence joins TRBV7-2 and TRBJ1-4; 11 bases map to TRBD1. The germline V gene has CDR1 SGHTA and CDR2 FQGNSA. V was pared by 5 bases and J by 7 bases, with 9 bases of the junction left unmatched. The CDR3 is made up of 16 amino acids. The CDR3 region is CASSLDSGTGGEKLFF. The CDR3 DNA is TGTGCCAGCAGCCTTGACTCCGGGACAGGGGGTGAAAAACTGTTTTTT.

Of note for this clone: One end of the junction fails to match germline, which may point to a read error. This chain uses TRBV15 with TRBJ1-1, with 9 bases identical to TRBD1. The CDR3 runs 16 residues. Germline V gene sequence: CDR1 LNHNV, CDR2 YYDKDF (reference sequence). This chain's CDR3 is CATSRDRGGHRGPIVF. In DNA, the CDR3 is TGTGCCACCAGCAGAGATCGGGGGGGACACAGGGGGCCCATTGTCTTT.

The chain joins TRBV12-5 to TRBJ2-2; maybe TRBD2 (5 bases). CDR1 and CDR2 from the germline V gene are LGHNT and FRNRAP. This CDR3 spans 17 amino acids. V was shortened by 0 bases and J by 1 base, with 12 bases between the two germline ends. In DNA form, the CDR3 reads TGTGCTAGTGGTTTGGTACTTACGGGAAGGAACACCGGGGAGCTGTTTTTT. Protein sequence: CASGLVLTGRNTGELFF.

The genes are TRBV5-4 and TRBJ2-7; D is possibly TRBD1 (6 bases). CDR1 SGHNT and CDR2 YYREEE come from the germline V gene (reference sequence). Trimming took 3 bases from V and 3 from J, leaving 13 bases between them. This CDR3 has 14 residues. The CDR3 DNA reads TGTGCCAGCAGCTCCTTGGACAGTGTCTACGAGCAGTACTTC. It specifies CASSSLDSVYEQYF.

The rearrangement uses TRBV20-1 and TRBJ1-1, with 7 positions matching TRBD1. Germline CDR1 DFQATT, CDR2 SNEGSKA (reference sequence). After removal of 6 bases from V and 10 bases from J, the junction contained 8 bases not matched to a gene. The CDR3 sequence is 11 residues long. The CDR3 sequence: CSAPQGMAAFF. CDR3 bases: TGCAGTGCCCCACAGGGGATGGCAGCTTTCTTT.

V usage is TRBV5-1 and J usage is TRBJ2-1, with 8 bases identical to TRBD1. The CDR3 is 14 residues long. Germline lookup yields CDR1 SGHRS and CDR2 YFSETQ. V was pared by 6 bases and J by 5 bases, with 7 bases of the junction left unmatched. CDR3 region: CASNLGTGDNEQFF. The CDR3 region has the DNA TGCGCCAGCAACCTCGGGACAGGAGACAATGAGCAGTTCTTC. Full variable domain (rest looked up from reference TRBV5-1 and TRBJ2-1): KAGVTQTPRYLIKTRGQQVTLSCSPISGHRSVSWYQQTPGQGLQFLFEYFSETQRNKGNFPGRFSGRQFSNSRSEMNVSTLELGDSALYLCASNLGTGDNEQFFGPGTRLTVL.

The rearrangement links TRBV5-6 to TRBJ1-3; 7 nucleotides match TRBD1. The germline gives CDR1 SGHDT, CDR2 YYEEEE. The CDR3 covers 15 residues. V shed 2 bases, J shed 0 bases, and the junction held 2 bases outside the gene matches. In nucleotides, the CDR3 is TGTGCCAGCAGCTTACAGGGGTTCTCTGGAAACACCATATATTTT. It codes for CASSLQGFSGNTIYF. Using reference TRBV5-6 and TRBJ1-3 for the parts outside the CDR3, the full variable domain is DAGVTQSPTHLIKTRGQQVTLRCSPKSGHDTVSWYQQALGQGPQFIFQYYEEEERQRGNFPDRFSGHQFPNYSSELNVNALLLGDSALYLCASSLQGFSGNTIYFGEGSWLTVV.

The chain is built from TRBV29-1 and TRBJ2-5; 8 bases map to TRBD2. V lost 1 base and J lost 4; bases outside the gene matches: 8. This CDR3 has 15 residues. Germline lookup yields CDR1 SQVTM and CDR2 ANQGSEA. CDR3 coding DNA: TGCAGCGTTGAAGTCTTGGCCGGGGGGGGAGAGACCCAGTACTTC. Translated: CSVEVLAGGGETQYF.

The chain uses TRBV7-9 and TRBJ2-7; D possibly matches TRBD1 or TRBD2 (6 bases each). There are 16 residues in the CDR3. V shed 1 base and J shed 0 bases, with 13 bases lying between them. Germline loops: CDR1 SEHNR, CDR2 FQNEAQ (reference sequence). The CDR3 sequence: CASSLGSGGGSYEQYF. DNA of the CDR3: TGTGCCAGCAGCTTAGGGTCCGGAGGGGGCTCCTACGAGCAGTACTTC.

The J gene is TRBJ1-4, the V gene TRBV25-1; D is undetermined. Germline CDR1 reads MGHDK; CDR2 reads SYGVNS. CDR3 length equals 14 residues. The V and J ends lost 6 bases and 8 bases respectively, with 16 bases between them. CDR3 in amino acids: CASSPTEAGEKLFF. As DNA, the CDR3 is TGTGCCAGCAGCCCCACCGAAGCGGGGGAAAAACTGTTTTTT.

The V gene is TRBV5-1, the J gene TRBJ1-2; no firm D call. The germline V gene has CDR1 SGHRS and CDR2 YFSETQ. The CDR3 runs 14 residues. Trimming removed 0 bases at V and 2 bases at J, with 8 bases between. The CDR3 coding sequence is TGCGCCAGCAGCTTGGCTGACTTAAACTATGGCTACACCTTC. Encoded protein: CASSLADLNYGYTF.

This chain links TRBV6-1 with TRBJ1-4; the match to TRBD1 covers 7 bases. The CDR3 contains 14 residues. With 1 base clipped from V and 8 bases from J, the junction kept 4 bases outside the gene matches. CDR1 and CDR2 (germline): MNHNS, SASEGT. CDR3 in amino acids: CASSEGGQVEKLFF. The CDR3 coding sequence is TGTGCCAGCAGTGAAGGTGGACAGGTAGAAAAACTGTTTTTT.